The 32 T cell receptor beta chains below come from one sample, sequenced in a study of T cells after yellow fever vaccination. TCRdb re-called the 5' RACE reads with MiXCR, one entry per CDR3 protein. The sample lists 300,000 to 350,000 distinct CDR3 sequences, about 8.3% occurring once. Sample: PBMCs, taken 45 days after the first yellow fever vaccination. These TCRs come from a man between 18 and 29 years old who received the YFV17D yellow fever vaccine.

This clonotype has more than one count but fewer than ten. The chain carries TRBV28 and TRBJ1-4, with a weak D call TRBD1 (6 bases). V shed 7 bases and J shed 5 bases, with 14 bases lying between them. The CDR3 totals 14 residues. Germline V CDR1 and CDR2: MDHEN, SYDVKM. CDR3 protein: CASKGGQLNEKLFF. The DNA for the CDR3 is TGTGCCAGCAAAGGGGGGCAGCTAAATGAAAAACTGTTTTTT. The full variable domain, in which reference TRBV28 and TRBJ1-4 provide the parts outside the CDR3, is DVKVTQSSRYLVKRTGEKVFLECVQDMDHENMFWYRQDPGLGLRLIYFSYDVKMKEKGDIPEGYSVSREKKERFSLILESASTNQTSMYLCASKGGQLNEKLFFGSGTQLSVL.

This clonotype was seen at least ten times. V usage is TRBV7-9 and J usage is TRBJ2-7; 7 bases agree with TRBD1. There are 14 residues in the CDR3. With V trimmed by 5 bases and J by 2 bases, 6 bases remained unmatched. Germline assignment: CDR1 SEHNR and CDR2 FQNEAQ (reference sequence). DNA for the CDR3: TGTGCCAGCAGCCCCCGGGACAGTACCTACGAGCAGTACTTC. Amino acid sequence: CASSPRDSTYEQYF.

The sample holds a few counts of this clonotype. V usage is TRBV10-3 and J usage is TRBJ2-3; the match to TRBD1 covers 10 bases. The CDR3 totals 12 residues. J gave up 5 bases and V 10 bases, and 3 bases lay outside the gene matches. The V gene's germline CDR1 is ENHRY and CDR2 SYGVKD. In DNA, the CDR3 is TGTGCCACCGGACAGGGGGAAGATACGCAGTATTTT. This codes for CATGQGEDTQYF.

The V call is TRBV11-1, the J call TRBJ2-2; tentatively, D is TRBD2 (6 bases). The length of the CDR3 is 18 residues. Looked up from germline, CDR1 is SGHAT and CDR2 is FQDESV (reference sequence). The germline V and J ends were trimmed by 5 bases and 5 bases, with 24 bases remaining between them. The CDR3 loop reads CASSRPVERGGRTGELFF. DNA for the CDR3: TGTGCCAGCAGCCGCCCCGTGGAGAGGGGAGGAAGAACCGGGGAGCTGTTTTTT.

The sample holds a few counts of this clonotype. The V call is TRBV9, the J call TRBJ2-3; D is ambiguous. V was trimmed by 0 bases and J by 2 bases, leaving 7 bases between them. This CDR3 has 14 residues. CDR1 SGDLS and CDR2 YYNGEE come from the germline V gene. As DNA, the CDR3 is TGTGCCAGCAGCGTAGTAAGTAACACAGATACGCAGTATTTT. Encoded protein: CASSVVSNTDTQYF.

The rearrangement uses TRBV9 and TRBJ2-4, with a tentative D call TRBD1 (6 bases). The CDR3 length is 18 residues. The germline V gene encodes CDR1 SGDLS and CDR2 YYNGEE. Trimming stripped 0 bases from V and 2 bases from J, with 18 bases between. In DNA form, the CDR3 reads TGTGCCAGCAGCGTAGATTTAGGGTCAGGGGCATCCAAAAACATTCAGTACTTC. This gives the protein CASSVDLGSGASKNIQYF.

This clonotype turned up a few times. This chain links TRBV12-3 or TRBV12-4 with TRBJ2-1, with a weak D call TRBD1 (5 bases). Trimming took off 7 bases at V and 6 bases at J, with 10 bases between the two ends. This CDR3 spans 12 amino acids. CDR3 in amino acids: CASNQRGNEQFF. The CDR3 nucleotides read TGTGCCAGCAACCAAAGGGGCAATGAGCAGTTCTTC.

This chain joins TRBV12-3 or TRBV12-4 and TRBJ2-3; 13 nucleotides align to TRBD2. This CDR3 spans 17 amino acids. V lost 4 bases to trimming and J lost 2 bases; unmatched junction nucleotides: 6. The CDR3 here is CASSSGTSGNSTDTQYF. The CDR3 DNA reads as TGTGCCAGCAGTTCTGGGACTAGCGGGAATTCCACAGATACGCAGTATTTT.

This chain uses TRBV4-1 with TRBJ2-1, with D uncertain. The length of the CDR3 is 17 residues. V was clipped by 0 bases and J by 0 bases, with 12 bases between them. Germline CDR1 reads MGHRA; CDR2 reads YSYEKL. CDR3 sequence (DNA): TGCGCCAGCAGCCAAGAACGCGAGAGGAGCTCCTACAATGAGCAGTTCTTC. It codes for CASSQERERSSYNEQFF.

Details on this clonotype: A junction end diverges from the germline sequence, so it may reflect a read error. The CDR3 spells CDSSLAEAFF. As DNA, the CDR3 is TGTGACAGCAGTTTAGCTGAAGCTTTCTTT. V gene TRBV12-3 or TRBV12-4 combines with J gene TRBJ1-1; D is unresolved. The CDR3 sequence is 10 residues long.

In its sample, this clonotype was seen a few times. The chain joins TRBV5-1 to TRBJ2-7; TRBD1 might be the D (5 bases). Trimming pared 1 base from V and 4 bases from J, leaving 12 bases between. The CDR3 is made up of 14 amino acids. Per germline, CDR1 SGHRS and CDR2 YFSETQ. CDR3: CASSLLAGQYEQYF. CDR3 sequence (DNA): TGCGCCAGCAGCTTGCTTGCAGGGCAATACGAGCAGTACTTC.

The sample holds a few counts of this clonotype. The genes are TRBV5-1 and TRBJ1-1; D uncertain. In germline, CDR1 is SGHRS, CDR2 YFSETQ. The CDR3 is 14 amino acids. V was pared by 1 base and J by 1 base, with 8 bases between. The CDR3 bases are TGCGCCAGCAGCTTGTCAGTCCCGAACACTGAAGCTTTCTTT. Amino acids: CASSLSVPNTEAFF.

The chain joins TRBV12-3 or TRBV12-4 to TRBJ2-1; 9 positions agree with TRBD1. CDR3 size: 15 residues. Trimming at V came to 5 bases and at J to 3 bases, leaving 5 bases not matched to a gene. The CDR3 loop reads CASSPTGGGYNEQFF. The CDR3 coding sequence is TGTGCCAGCAGTCCCACAGGGGGCGGCTACAATGAGCAGTTCTTC.

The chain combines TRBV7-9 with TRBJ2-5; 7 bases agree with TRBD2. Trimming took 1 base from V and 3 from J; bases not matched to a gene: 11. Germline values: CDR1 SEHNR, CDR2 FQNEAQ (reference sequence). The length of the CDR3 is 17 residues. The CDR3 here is CASSLEYFRTREETQYF. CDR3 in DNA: TGTGCCAGCAGCTTAGAGTATTTTAGGACTAGAGAAGAGACCCAGTACTTC.

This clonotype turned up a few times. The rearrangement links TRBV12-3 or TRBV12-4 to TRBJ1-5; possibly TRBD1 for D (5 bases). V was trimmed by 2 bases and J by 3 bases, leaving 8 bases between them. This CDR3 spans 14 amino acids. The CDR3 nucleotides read TGTGCCAGCAGTTTATGGGGGGACAATCAGCCCCAGCATTTT. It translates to CASSLWGDNQPQHF.

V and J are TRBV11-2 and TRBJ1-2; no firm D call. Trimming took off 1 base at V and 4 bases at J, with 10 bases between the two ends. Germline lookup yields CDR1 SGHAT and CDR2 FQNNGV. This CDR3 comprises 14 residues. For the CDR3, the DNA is TGTGCCAGCAGCTTAGTGCCTTCAATCTATGGCTACACCTTC. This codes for CASSLVPSIYGYTF.

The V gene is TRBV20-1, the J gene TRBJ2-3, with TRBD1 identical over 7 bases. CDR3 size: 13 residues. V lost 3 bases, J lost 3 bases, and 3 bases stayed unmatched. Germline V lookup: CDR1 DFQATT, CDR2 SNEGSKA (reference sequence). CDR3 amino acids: CSASLQGTDTQYF. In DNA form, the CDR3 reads TGCAGTGCTAGTCTACAGGGGACAGATACGCAGTATTTT.

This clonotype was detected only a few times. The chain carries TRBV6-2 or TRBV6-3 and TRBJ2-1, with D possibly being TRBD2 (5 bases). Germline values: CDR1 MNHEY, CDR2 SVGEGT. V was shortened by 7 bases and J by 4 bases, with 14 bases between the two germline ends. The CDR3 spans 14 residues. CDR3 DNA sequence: TGTGCCAGCAAAGTCAGCGGCCAGTACAATGAGCAGTTCTTC. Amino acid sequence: CASKVSGQYNEQFF.

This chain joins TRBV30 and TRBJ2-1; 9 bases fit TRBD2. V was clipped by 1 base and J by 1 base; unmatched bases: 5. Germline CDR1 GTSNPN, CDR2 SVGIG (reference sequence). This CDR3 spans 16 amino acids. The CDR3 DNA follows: TGTGCCTGGAGTGAGGGTAGCGGGGGATCCTACAATGAGCAGTTCTTC. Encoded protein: CAWSEGSGGSYNEQFF.

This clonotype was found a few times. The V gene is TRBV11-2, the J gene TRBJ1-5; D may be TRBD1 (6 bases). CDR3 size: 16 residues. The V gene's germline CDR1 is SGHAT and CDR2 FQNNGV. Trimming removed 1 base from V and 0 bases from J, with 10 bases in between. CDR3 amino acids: CASSLGNRASNQPQHF. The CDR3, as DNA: TGTGCCAGCAGCTTAGGGAACAGGGCTAGCAATCAGCCCCAGCATTTT.

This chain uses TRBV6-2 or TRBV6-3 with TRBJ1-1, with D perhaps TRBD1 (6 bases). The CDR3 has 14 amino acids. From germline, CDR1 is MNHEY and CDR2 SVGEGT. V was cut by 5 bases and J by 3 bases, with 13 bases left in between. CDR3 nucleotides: TGTGCCAGCAGTCCCGAGGGGGAGTACACTGAAGCTTTCTTT. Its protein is CASSPEGEYTEAFF.

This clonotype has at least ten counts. The CDR3 spells CSVLWTSGAYEQYF. Here the CDR3 DNA reads TGCAGTGTCCTCTGGACTAGCGGGGCCTACGAGCAGTACTTC. This chain connects TRBV20-1 to TRBJ2-7, with 12 nucleotides matching TRBD2. The CDR3 is made up of 14 amino acids. V dropped 7 bases and J dropped 2; count of bases not matched to a gene: 6. Per the germline V gene, CDR1 is DFQATT and CDR2 is SNEGSKA (reference sequence).

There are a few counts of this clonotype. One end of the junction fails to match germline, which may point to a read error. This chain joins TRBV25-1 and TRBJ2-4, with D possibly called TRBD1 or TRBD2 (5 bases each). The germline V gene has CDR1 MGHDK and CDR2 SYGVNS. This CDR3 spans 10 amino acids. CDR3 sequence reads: CASGDRSLAF. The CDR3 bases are TGTGCCAGTGGGGACCGGTCTCTGGCCTTC.

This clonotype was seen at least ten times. CDR3 region: CASRTGGLGGNSPLHF. The CDR3 nucleotides read TGTGCCAGCAGAACCGGGGGCCTCGGAGGTAATTCACCCCTCCACTTT. The V call is TRBV27, the J call TRBJ1-6; possibly TRBD1 for D (6 bases). The germline gives CDR1 MNHEY, CDR2 SMNVEV (reference sequence). The CDR3 runs 16 residues. Trimming stripped 6 bases from V and 6 bases from J, with 18 bases between.

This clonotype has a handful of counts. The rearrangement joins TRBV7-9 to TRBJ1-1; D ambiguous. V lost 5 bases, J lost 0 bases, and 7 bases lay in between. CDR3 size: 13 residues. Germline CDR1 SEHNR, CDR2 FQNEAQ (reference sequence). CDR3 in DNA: TGTGCCAGCAGCCTACATGTGAACACTGAAGCTTTCTTT. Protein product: CASSLHVNTEAFF.

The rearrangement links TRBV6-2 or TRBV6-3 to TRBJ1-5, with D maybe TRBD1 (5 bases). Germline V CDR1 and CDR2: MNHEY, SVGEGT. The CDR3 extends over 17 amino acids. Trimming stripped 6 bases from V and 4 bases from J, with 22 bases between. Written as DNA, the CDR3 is TGTGCCAGCAGCAATCCGGACATACCTATTAGGAATCAGCCCCAGCATTTT. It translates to CASSNPDIPIRNQPQHF.

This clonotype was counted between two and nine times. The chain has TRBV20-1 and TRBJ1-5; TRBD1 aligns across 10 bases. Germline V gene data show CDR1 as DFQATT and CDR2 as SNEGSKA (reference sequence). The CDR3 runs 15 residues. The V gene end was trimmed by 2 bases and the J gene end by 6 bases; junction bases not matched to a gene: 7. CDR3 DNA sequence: TGCAGTGCTAGATCGCGACAGGGGGCAGGTCAGCCCCAGCATTTT. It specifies CSARSRQGAGQPQHF.

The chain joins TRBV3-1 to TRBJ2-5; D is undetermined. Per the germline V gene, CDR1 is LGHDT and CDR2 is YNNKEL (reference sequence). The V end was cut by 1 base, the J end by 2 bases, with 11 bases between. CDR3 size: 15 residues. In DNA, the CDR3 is TGTGCCAGCAGCCAAGTACACCAGGTACAAGAGACCCAGTACTTC. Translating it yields CASSQVHQVQETQYF.

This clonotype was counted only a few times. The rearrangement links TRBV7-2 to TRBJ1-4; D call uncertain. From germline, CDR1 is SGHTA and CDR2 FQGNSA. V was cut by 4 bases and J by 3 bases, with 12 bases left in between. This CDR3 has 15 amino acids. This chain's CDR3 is CASSSREGSNEKLFF. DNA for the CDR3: TGTGCCAGCAGCTCTCGGGAAGGATCTAATGAAAAACTGTTTTTT.

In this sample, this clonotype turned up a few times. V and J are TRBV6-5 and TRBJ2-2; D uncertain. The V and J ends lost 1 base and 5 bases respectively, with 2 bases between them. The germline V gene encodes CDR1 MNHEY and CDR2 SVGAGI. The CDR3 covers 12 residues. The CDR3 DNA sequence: TGTGCCAGCAGTTACTTTACCGGGGAGCTGTTTTTT. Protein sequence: CASSYFTGELFF.

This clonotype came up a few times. CDR3 sequence reads: CASLASGGPYEQYF. The DNA of the CDR3 is TGCGCCAGCTTAGCCTCAGGGGGCCCCTACGAGCAGTACTTC. This rearrangement joins TRBV5-1 to TRBJ2-7, with TRBD1 matching 8 bases. The J segment lost 2 bases and the V segment lost 7 bases, leaving 8 bases of the junction unmatched. The CDR3 contains 14 residues. Germline V gene lookup returns CDR1 SGHRS and CDR2 YFSETQ.

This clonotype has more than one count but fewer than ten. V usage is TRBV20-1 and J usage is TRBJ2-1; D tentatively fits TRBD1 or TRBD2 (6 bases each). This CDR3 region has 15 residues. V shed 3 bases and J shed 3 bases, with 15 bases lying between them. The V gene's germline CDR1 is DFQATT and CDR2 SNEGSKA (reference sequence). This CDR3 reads CSARGTGALYNEQFF. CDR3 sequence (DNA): TGCAGTGCTAGGGGAACGGGGGCCCTCTACAATGAGCAGTTCTTC.